This T cell receptor beta chain was obtained from a study of cytomegalovirus exposure and HLA in healthy donors. Study information: An earlier analysis found roughly 100 million unique TCR beta sequences from about 190 million T cells.

A word on this clone: Its antigen is as yet unknown.

This PCR relied on a set of 60 Vbeta primers and 13 Jbeta primers. Measured with immunoSEQ multiplex PCR; TCRdb has only the in-frame clones, and not every one. The sample lists some 110,000 clones, around three quarters occurring once. Study-wide results and limits: In vitro experiments confirmed that a few CMV-associated chains were specific for CMV antigens. A later analysis linked around 17,000 TCR beta sequences to HLA alleles at 0.05 false discovery rate. Follow-up analysis seemed to connect common viral pathogens with several of the most significant clusters identified.

V gave up 3 bases and J gave up 5 bases, with 10 bases separating them. CDR3 length: 14 residues. The germline gives CDR1 SEHNR, CDR2 FQNEAQ (reference sequence). The V and J genes are TRBV7-9 and TRBJ1-4; no clear D gene. This TCR was recovered from a man younger than 40 in good health and CMV-seropositive. The specimen was PBMCs. CDR3 sequence reads: CASSFVTENEKLFF. CDR3 nucleotide sequence: TGTGCCAGCAGCTTTGTGACTGAGAATGAAAAACTGTTTTTT.